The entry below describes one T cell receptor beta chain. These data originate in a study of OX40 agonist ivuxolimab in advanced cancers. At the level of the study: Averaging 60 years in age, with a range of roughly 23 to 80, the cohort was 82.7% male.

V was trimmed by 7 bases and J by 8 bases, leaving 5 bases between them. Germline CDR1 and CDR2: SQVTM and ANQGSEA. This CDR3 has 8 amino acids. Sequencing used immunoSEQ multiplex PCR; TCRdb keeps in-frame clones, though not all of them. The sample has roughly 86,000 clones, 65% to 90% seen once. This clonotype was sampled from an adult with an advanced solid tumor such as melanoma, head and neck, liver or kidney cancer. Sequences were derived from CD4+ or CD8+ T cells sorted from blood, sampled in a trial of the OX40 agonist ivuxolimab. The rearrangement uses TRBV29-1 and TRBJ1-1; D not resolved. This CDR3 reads CSAGEAFF. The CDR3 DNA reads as TGCAGCGCTGGCGAAGCTTTCTTT.